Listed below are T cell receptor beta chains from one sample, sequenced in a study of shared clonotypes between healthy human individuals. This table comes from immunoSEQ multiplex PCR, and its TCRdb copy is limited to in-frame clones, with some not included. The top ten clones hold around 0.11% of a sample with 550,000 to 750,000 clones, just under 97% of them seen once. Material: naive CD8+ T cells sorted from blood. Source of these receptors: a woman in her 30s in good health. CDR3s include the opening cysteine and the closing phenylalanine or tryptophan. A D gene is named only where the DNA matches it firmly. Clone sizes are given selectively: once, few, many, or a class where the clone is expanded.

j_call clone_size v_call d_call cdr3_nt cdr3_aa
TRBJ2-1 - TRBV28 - TGTGCCAGCACGCCTCTGGACAGAAGTCCCTACAATGAGCAGTTCTTC CASTPLDRSPYNEQFF
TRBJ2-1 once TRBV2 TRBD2 TGTGCCAGCCTGGGGACTAGCGGGCCCTACAATGAGCAGTTCTTC CASLGTSGPYNEQFF
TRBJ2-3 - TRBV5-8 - TGTGCCAGCAGTGTGCGGTATTATGGACTAAGCTTTCCTCGTGATACGCAGTATTTT CASSVRYYGLSFPRDTQYF
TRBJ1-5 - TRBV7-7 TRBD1 TGTGCCAGCAGCTACGCTCGGATAGACAGGGAGAATCAGCCCCAGCATTTT CASSYARIDRENQPQHF
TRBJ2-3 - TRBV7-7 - TGTGCCAGCAGCTCCCTCTCCGATACGCAGTATTTT CASSSLSDTQYF
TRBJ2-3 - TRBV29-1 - TGCAGCGTTGACCTGGACTCATTCACAGATACGCAGTATTTT CSVDLDSFTDTQYF
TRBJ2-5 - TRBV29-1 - TGCAGCGTTGAAGATCTTACAGTTCAGACCCAGTACTTC CSVEDLTVQTQYF
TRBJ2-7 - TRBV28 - TGTGCCAGCAGTTATGAACTCCCCCGGAACTCCTACGAGCAGTACTTC CASSYELPRNSYEQYF
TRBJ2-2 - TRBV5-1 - TGCGCCAGCGGACCTGGACTAACGAACACCGGGGAGCTGTTTTTT CASGPGLTNTGELFF
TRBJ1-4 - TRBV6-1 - TGTGCCAGCAGTGAAGCGCCAAGTGTAGTAATCGGGGATGAAAAACTGTTTTTT CASSEAPSVVIGDEKLFF
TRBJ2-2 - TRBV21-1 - TGTGCCAGCAGCCCGCAGGTAGCGGGAGACACCGGGGAGCTGTTTTTT CASSPQVAGDTGELFF
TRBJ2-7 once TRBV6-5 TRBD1 TGTGCCAGCAGTCCGATGACAGGGGGCTCCTACGAGCAGTACTTC CASSPMTGGSYEQYF
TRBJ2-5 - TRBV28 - TGTGCCAGCAGTTTTGACCCCCGTGAGACCCAGTACTTC CASSFDPRETQYF